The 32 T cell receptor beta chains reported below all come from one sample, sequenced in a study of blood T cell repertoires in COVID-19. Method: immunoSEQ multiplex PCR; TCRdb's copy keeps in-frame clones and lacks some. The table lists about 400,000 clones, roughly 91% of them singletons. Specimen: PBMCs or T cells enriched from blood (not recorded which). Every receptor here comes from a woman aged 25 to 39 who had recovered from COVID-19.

In DNA, the CDR3 is TGTGCCACCAGTGATTGGACAGGGTTGGGTAACTACACCTTC. It yields the protein CATSDWTGLGNYTF. This chain connects TRBV24-1 to TRBJ1-2, with 8 nucleotides matching TRBD1. Germline V gene data show CDR1 as KGHDR and CDR2 as SFDVKD. V was clipped by 2 bases and J by 10 bases; unmatched bases: 8. The CDR3 has 14 amino acids.

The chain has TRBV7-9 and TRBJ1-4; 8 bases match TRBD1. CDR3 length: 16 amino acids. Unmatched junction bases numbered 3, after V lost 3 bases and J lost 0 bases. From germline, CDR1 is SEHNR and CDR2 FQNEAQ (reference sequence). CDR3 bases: TGTGCCAGCAGCTTCGGACAGGGAGCAACTAATGAAAAACTGTTTTTT. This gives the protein CASSFGQGATNEKLFF.

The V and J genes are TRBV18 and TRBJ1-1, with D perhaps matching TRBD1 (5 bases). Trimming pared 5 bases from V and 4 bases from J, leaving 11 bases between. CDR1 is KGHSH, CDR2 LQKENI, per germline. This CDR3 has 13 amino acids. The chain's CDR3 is CASSVQGGTEAFF. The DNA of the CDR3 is TGTGCCAGCTCAGTCCAGGGTGGCACTGAAGCTTTCTTT. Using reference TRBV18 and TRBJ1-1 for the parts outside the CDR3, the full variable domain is NAGVMQNPRHLVRRRGQEARLRCSPMKGHSHVYWYRQLPEEGLKFMVYLQKENIIDESGMPKERFSAEFPKEGPSILRIQQVVRGDSAAYFCASSVQGGTEAFFGQGTRLTVV.

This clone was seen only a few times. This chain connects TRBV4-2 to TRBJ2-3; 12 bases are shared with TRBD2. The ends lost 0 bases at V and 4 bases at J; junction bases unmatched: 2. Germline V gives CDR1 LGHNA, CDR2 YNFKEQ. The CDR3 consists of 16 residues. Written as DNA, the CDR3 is TGTGCCAGCAGCCAAGATCGGACTAGCGGGGCAGATACGCAGTATTTT. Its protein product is CASSQDRTSGADTQYF.

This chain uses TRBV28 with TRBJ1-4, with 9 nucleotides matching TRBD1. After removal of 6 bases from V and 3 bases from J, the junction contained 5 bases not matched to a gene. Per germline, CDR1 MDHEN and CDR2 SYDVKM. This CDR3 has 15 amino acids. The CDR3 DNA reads TGTGCCAGCAGAACCGGGACAGGGTCTAATGAAAAACTGTTTTTT. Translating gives CASRTGTGSNEKLFF.

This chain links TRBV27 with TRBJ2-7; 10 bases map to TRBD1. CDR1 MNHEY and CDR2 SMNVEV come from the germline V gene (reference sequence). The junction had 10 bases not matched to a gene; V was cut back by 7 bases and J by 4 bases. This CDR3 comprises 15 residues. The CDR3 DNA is TGTGCCAGCAATAAATTCCGGGACAGGGGTTACGAGCAGTACTTC. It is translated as CASNKFRDRGYEQYF.

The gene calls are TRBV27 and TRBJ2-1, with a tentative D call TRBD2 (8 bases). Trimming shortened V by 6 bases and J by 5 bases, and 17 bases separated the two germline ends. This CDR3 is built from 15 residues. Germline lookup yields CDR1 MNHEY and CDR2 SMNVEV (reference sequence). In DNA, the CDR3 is TGTGCCAGCAGCCTGAACAGGGGACTAGACAATGAGCAGTTCTTC. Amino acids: CASSLNRGLDNEQFF.

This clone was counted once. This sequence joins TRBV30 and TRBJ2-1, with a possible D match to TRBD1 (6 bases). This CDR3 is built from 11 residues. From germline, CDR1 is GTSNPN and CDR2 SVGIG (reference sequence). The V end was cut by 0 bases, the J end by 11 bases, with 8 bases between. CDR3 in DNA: TGTGCCTGGAGTGTCGGACAGAAGCAGTTCTTC. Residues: CAWSVGQKQFF.

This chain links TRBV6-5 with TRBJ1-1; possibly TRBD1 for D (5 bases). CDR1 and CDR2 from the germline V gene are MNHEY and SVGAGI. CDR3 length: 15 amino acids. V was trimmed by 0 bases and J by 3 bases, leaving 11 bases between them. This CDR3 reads CASSYSLAQDTEAFF. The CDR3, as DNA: TGTGCCAGCAGTTACTCGTTGGCACAGGACACTGAAGCTTTCTTT.

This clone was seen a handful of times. Here the CDR3 DNA reads TGTGCCAGCATCGTGGGGACAGGGGATGGCTACACCTTC. The encoded protein is CASIVGTGDGYTF. The chain is built from TRBV11-2 and TRBJ1-2, with 10 nucleotides matching TRBD1. The V gene end was trimmed by 7 bases and the J gene end by 6 bases; junction bases not matched to a gene: 5. From germline, CDR1 is SGHAT and CDR2 FQNNGV. CDR3 length: 13 residues.

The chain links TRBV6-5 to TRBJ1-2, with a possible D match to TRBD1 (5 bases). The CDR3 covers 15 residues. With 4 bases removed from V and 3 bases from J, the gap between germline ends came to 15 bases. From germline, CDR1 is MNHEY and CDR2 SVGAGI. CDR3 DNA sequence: TGTGCCAGCAGTTCGGTGGAGGGGAAACACTATGGCTACACCTTC. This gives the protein CASSSVEGKHYGYTF.

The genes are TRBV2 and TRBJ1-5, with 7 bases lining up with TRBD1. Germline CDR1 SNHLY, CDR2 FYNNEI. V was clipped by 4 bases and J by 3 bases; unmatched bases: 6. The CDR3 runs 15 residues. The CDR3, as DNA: TGTGCCAGCAGTGGGGGGACAGCCGCCAATCAGCCCCAGCATTTT. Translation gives CASSGGTAANQPQHF.

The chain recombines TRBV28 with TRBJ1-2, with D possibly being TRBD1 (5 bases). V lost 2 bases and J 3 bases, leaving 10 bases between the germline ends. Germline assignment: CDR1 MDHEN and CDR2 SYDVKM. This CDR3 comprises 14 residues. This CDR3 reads CASSLVGVDYGYTF. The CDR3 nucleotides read TGTGCCAGCAGTTTAGTAGGGGTCGACTATGGCTACACCTTC.

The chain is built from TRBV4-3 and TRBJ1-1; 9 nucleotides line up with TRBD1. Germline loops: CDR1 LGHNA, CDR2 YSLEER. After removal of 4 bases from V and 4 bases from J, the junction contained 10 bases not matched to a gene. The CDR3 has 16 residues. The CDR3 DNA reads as TGCGCCAGCAGCCTCGGGGACAGGGTGGGGGGCACTGAAGCTTTCTTT. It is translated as CASSLGDRVGGTEAFF.

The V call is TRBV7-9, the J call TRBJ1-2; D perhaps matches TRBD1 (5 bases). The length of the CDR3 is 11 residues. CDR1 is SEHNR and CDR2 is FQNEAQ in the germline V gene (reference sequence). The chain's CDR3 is CAAGGSDGYTF. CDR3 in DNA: TGTGCAGCCGGGGGATCGGATGGCTACACCTTC.

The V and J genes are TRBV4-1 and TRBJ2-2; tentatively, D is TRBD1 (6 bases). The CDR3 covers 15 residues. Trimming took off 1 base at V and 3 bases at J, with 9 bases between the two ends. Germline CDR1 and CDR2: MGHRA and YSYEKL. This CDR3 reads CASSQGQAYTGELFF. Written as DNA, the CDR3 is TGCGCCAGCAGCCAAGGACAGGCCTACACCGGGGAGCTGTTTTTT.

The CDR3 protein is CASSLSFQVGSYEQYF. The CDR3 nucleotides are TGCGCCAGCAGCTTGTCTTTTCAGGTTGGCTCCTACGAGCAGTACTTC. The chain carries TRBV5-1 and TRBJ2-7; D not resolved. The germline V gene encodes CDR1 SGHRS and CDR2 YFSETQ. Trimming took off 1 base at V and 0 bases at J, with 14 bases between the two ends. There are 16 residues in the CDR3. The whole variable domain, remainder taken from reference TRBV5-1 and TRBJ2-7, is KAGVTQTPRYLIKTRGQQVTLSCSPISGHRSVSWYQQTPGQGLQFLFEYFSETQRNKGNFPGRFSGRQFSNSRSEMNVSTLELGDSALYLCASSLSFQVGSYEQYFGPGTRLTVT.

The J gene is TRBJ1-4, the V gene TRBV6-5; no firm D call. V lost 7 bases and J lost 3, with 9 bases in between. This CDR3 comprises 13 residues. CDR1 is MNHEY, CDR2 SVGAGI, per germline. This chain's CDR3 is CASKRGANEKLFF. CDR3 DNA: TGTGCCAGCAAGCGTGGAGCTAATGAAAAACTGTTTTTT.

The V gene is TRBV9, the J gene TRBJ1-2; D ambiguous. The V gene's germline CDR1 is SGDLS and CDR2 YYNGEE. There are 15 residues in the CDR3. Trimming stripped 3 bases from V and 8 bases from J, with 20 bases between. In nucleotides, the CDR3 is TGTGCCAGCAGCGCCCCCCCCGGCCCGGGGAAAGGCTACACCTTC. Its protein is CASSAPPGPGKGYTF.

The CDR3 sequence is CASSPPPGFGSPLHF. CDR3 nucleotides: TGTGCCAGCAGCCCCCCACCGGGGTTTGGCTCACCCCTCCACTTT. The chain combines TRBV7-2 with TRBJ1-6; D is unclear. The germline V gene has CDR1 SGHTA and CDR2 FQGNSA. This CDR3 has 15 residues. V was cut by 5 bases and J by 10 bases, with 18 bases left in between. Supplemented by reference TRBV7-2 and TRBJ1-6, the full variable domain reads GAGVSQSPSNKVTEKGKDVELRCDPISGHTALYWYRQSLGQGLEFLIYFQGNSAPDKSGLPSDRFSAERTGGSVSTLTIQRTQQEDSAVYLCASSPPPGFGSPLHFGNGTRLTVT.

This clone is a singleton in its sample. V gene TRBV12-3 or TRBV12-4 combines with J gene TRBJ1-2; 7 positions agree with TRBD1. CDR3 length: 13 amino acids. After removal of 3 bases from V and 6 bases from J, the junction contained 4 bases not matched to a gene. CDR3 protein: CASSLTGYDGYTF. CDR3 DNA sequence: TGTGCCAGCAGTTTGACAGGGTACGATGGCTACACCTTC.

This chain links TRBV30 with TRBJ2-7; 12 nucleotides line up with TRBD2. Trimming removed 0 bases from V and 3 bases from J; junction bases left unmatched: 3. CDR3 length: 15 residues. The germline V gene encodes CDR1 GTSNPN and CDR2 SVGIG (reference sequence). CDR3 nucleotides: TGTGCCTGGAGTGTAGGGACTAGCGGGTTCTACGAGCAGTACTTC. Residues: CAWSVGTSGFYEQYF.

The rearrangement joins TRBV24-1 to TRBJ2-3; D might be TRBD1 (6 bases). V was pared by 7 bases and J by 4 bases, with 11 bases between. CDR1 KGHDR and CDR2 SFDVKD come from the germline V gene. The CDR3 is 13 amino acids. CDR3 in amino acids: CATRGQSADTQYF. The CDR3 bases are TGTGCCACCAGAGGACAGTCGGCAGATACGCAGTATTTT.

The CDR3 DNA follows: TGTGCCAGCAGGGTCGAGGGACTGACTAACTATGGCTACACCTTC. Translated, it gives CASRVEGLTNYGYTF. This chain links TRBV2 with TRBJ1-2, with D possibly matching TRBD1 (5 bases). The germline CDR1 and CDR2 sequences are SNHLY and FYNNEI. This CDR3 is built from 15 residues. Trimming cost V 6 bases and J 0 bases, with 14 bases left between them.

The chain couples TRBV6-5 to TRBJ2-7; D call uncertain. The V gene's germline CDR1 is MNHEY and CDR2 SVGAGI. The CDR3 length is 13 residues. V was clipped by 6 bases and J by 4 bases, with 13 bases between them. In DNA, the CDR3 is TGTGCCAGCAGGACAAACGTGGAATACGAGCAGTACTTC. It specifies CASRTNVEYEQYF.

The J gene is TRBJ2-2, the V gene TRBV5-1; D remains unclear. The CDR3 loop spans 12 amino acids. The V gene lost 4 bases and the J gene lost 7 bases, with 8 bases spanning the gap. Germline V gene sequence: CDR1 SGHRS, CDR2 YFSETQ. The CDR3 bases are TGCGCCAGCAGCCCAGACAACGGGGAGCTGTTTTTT. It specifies CASSPDNGELFF.

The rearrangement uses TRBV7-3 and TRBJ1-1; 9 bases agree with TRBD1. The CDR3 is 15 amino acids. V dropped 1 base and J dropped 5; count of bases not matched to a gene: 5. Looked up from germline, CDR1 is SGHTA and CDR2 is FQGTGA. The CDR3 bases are TGTGCCAGCAGCTTAAAGGGACAGGGAGGAACTGAAGCTTTCTTT. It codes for CASSLKGQGGTEAFF.

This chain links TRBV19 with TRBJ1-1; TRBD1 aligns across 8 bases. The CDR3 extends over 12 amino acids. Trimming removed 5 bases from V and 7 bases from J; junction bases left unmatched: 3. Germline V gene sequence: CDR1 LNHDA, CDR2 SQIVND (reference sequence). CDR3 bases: TGTGCCAGTAGTTTGACAGGGGTTGAAGCTTTCTTT. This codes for CASSLTGVEAFF.

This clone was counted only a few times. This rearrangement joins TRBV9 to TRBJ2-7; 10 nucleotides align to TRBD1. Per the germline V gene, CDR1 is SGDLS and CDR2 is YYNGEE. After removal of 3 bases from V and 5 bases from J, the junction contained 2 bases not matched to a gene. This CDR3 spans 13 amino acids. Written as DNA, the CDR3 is TGTGCCAGCAGCGGAGACAGGGGGCACGAGCAGTACTTC. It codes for CASSGDRGHEQYF.

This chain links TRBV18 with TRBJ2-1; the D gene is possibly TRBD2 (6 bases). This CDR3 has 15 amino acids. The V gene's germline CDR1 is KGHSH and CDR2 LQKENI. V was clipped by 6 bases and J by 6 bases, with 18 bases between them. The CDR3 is CASSLVGGEFNEQFF. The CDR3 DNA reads TGTGCCAGCTCTCTCGTTGGAGGGGAATTCAATGAGCAGTTCTTC. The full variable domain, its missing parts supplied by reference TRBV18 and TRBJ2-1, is NAGVMQNPRHLVRRRGQEARLRCSPMKGHSHVYWYRQLPEEGLKFMVYLQKENIIDESGMPKERFSAEFPKEGPSILRIQQVVRGDSAAYFCASSLVGGEFNEQFFGPGTRLTVL.

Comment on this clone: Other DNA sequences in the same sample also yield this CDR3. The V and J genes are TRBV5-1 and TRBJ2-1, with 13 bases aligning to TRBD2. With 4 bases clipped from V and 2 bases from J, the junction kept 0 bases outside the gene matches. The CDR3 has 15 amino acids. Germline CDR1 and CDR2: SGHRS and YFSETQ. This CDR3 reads CASSGLAGAYNEQFF. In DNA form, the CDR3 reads TGCGCCAGCAGCGGACTAGCGGGAGCCTACAATGAGCAGTTCTTC.

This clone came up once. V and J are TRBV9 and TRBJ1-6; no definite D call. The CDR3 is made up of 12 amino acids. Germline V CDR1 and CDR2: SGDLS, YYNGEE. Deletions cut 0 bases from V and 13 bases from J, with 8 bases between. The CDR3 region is CASSVGRRPLHF. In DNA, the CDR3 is TGTGCCAGCAGCGTAGGCAGGCGCCCCCTCCACTTT.